Reported below is one TCR beta chain. Its matching antigen is unknown. The junction departs from germline at one end; a sequencing error may be responsible. TEMRA cells were enriched by FACS, while CD8+ and CD4+ T cells were obtained through a negative isolation that was performed magnetically. When the RNA was reverse transcribed, random hexamers were used with an input of about 0.5 to 1 ug. Across 54 Vbeta and 13 Jbeta, immunoSEQ multiplex PCR amplified TCR beta CDR3. Each CDR3 protein gets one entry after TCRdb re-called the immunoSEQ multiplex PCR reads with MiXCR. The sample holds fewer than 150,000 distinct CDR3 sequences, 95% seen once. These data belong to a study of CD8 T cells in Susac syndrome. There are 15 residues in the CDR3. Germline values: CDR1 MGHRA, CDR2 YSYEKL. Whole-study results and caveats: In total CD8+ repertoires, some 15 Susac-specific public clones were found, and five in CD8+ TEMRA repertoires. The study recognized that the number of individuals in its TCR sequencing and HLA analysis was relatively small.

The clonotype originates from a human donor with Susac syndrome. Sequenced sample: CD8+ T cells from PBMCs. V gene TRBV4-1 combines with J gene TRBJ2-1, with no clear D. CDR3 residues: CASGHGVKSYNEQFF. CDR3 in DNA: TGCGCCAGCGGCCATGGGGTAAAATCCTACAATGAGCAGTTCTTC.